A selection of T cell receptor beta chains follows, all from one sample in a study of graft-versus-host responses after intestinal transplantation. Clones were sequenced by immunoSEQ multiplex PCR, and TCRdb holds only the in-frame ones, with some missing. The profile covers 9,500 or so clones, with approximately 88% appearing a single time and roughly a tenth taken by the ten largest. The specimen was PBMCs, collected just over 240 days after intestinal transplant. The receptors stem from a human patient who received an intestinal transplant, so some T cells may come from the graft donor. Both conserved end residues are part of each CDR3. The order of the fields is J gene, clone size, V gene, D gene, CDR3 DNA, CDR3 protein. D genes are given only for firm matches. Size tells how often a clone was seen (once, few, many) or the class of an expanded clone, and some rows leave it out.

J gene: TRBJ1-1; clone size: few; V gene: TRBV19; D gene: TRBD1; CDR3 DNA: TGTGCCAGTAGTCGGGACAGGGGGCCTACTGAAGCTTTCTTT; CDR3 protein: CASSRDRGPTEAFF
J gene: TRBJ2-3; clone size: .; V gene: TRBV6-4; D gene: TRBD2; CDR3 DNA: TGTGCCAGCAGTGCCGGGAGGACGGGAGATACGCAGTATTTT; CDR3 protein: CASSAGRTGDTQYF
J gene: TRBJ1-2; clone size: .; V gene: TRBV7-3; D gene: TRBD1; CDR3 DNA: TGTGCCAGCAGCTCGACAGGGAACTATGGCTACACCTTC; CDR3 protein: CASSSTGNYGYTF
J gene: TRBJ1-1; clone size: .; V gene: TRBV5-3; D gene: TRBD1; CDR3 DNA: TGTGCCAGAAGCCCGGGACAGGGGAACACTGAAGCTTTCTTT; CDR3 protein: CARSPGQGNTEAFF
J gene: TRBJ2-3; clone size: .; V gene: TRBV30; D gene: TRBD1; CDR3 DNA: TGTGCCTGGAGTAAGGGACAGGGGTTT; CDR3 protein: CAWSKGQGF
J gene: TRBJ2-2; clone size: few; V gene: TRBV6-4; D gene: .; CDR3 DNA: TGTGCCAGCAGTGACTCAGGGGCGAACACCGGGGAGCTGTTTTTT; CDR3 protein: CASSDSGANTGELFF
J gene: TRBJ2-2; clone size: .; V gene: TRBV7-3; D gene: .; CDR3 DNA: TGTGCCAGCAGCCCGTCCGGGACAAGATTAATAGGGGAGCTGTTTTTT; CDR3 protein: CASSPSGTRLIGELFF
J gene: TRBJ2-1; clone size: few; V gene: TRBV6-5; D gene: .; CDR3 DNA: TGTGCCAGCAGCCAAACAATGGGGTGGGCGGAGCAGTTCTTC; CDR3 protein: CASSQTMGWAEQFF
J gene: TRBJ2-3; clone size: .; V gene: TRBV7-8; D gene: .; CDR3 DNA: TGTGCCAGCAGCCCCGGGACCACCTTTAACACAGATACGCAGTATTTT; CDR3 protein: CASSPGTTFNTDTQYF
J gene: TRBJ2-2; clone size: .; V gene: TRBV7-2; D gene: TRBD1; CDR3 DNA: TGTGCCAGCAGCTCCGACGGGACAGCGATCATCGGGGAGCTGTTTTTT; CDR3 protein: CASSSDGTAIIGELFF
J gene: TRBJ2-7; clone size: .; V gene: TRBV4-1; D gene: .; CDR3 DNA: TGCGCCAGCAGCCAAGAGGCTTTATCCTACGAGCAGTACTTC; CDR3 protein: CASSQEALSYEQYF
J gene: TRBJ2-7; clone size: .; V gene: TRBV4-1; D gene: TRBD2; CDR3 DNA: TGCGCCAGCAGCCAAGGAGCGGGGTACTACGAGCAGTACTTC; CDR3 protein: CASSQGAGYYEQYF
J gene: TRBJ2-7; clone size: .; V gene: TRBV6-6; D gene: TRBD2; CDR3 DNA: TGTGCCAGCAGTCCCGGGACTAGATCCTACGAGCAGTACTTC; CDR3 protein: CASSPGTRSYEQYF
J gene: TRBJ2-7; clone size: once; V gene: TRBV7-9; D gene: .; CDR3 DNA: TGTGCCAGCAGCTCCTCCAGGGTCGAGCAGTACTTC; CDR3 protein: CASSSSRVEQYF
J gene: TRBJ2-5; clone size: .; V gene: TRBV10-2; D gene: .; CDR3 DNA: TGCGCCAGCAGTGATTACCGGGGGCAAGAGACCCAGTACTTC; CDR3 protein: CASSDYRGQETQYF
J gene: TRBJ1-3; clone size: .; V gene: TRBV9; D gene: .; CDR3 DNA: TGTGCCAGCAGCGTAGGGTCCTCTGGAAACACCATATATTTT; CDR3 protein: CASSVGSSGNTIYF
J gene: TRBJ2-7; clone size: .; V gene: TRBV28; D gene: .; CDR3 DNA: TGTGCCAGCAGTTTGTATTTCTACGAGCAGTACTTC; CDR3 protein: CASSLYFYEQYF
J gene: TRBJ2-1; clone size: .; V gene: TRBV7-3; D gene: .; CDR3 DNA: TGTGCCAGCAGCTTATGGGGCGGAGGGGCTTACAATGAGCAGTTCTTC; CDR3 protein: CASSLWGGGAYNEQFF
J gene: TRBJ1-5; clone size: .; V gene: TRBV30; D gene: TRBD1; CDR3 DNA: TGTGCCTGCCCCGGGACAGGGGAGTCGAGCAATCAGCCCCAGCATTTT; CDR3 protein: CACPGTGESSNQPQHF
J gene: TRBJ1-3; clone size: .; V gene: TRBV7-9; D gene: .; CDR3 DNA: TGTGCCAGCAACAAACCTGAATCTGGAAACACCATATATTTT; CDR3 protein: CASNKPESGNTIYF
J gene: TRBJ1-1; clone size: .; V gene: TRBV6-1; D gene: .; CDR3 DNA: TGTGCCAGCAGTGAGCAGGGGCTGAACACTGAAGCTTTCTTT; CDR3 protein: CASSEQGLNTEAFF
J gene: TRBJ1-5; clone size: .; V gene: TRBV14; D gene: .; CDR3 DNA: TGTGCCAGCAGCCCCGGCGAAGGGGACCAGCCCCAGCATTTT; CDR3 protein: CASSPGEGDQPQHF
J gene: TRBJ1-5; clone size: .; V gene: TRBV7-3; D gene: TRBD1; CDR3 DNA: TGTGCCAGCAGCTTAGACAGGGCCGATCAGCCCCAGCATTTT; CDR3 protein: CASSLDRADQPQHF
J gene: TRBJ1-1; clone size: .; V gene: TRBV7-8; D gene: .; CDR3 DNA: TGTGCCAGCAGCTCCAGGTCCTTCACTGAAGCTTTCTTT; CDR3 protein: CASSSRSFTEAFF
J gene: TRBJ2-3; clone size: .; V gene: TRBV7-3; D gene: TRBD2; CDR3 DNA: TGTGCCAGCAGTCTAGCGGGAGGGATCGATACGCAGTATTTT; CDR3 protein: CASSLAGGIDTQYF
J gene: TRBJ2-5; clone size: .; V gene: TRBV28; D gene: TRBD2; CDR3 DNA: TGTGCCAGCTTGAGCGGGACGGAGACCCAGTACTTC; CDR3 protein: CASLSGTETQYF
J gene: TRBJ2-2; clone size: .; V gene: TRBV2; D gene: TRBD1; CDR3 DNA: TGTGCCAGCAGACTCACAGGGGGCGACACCGGGGAGCTGTTTTTT; CDR3 protein: CASRLTGGDTGELFF
J gene: TRBJ1-3; clone size: .; V gene: TRBV9; D gene: .; CDR3 DNA: TGTGCCAGCAGCGTAGACCCCTGGACCTCTGGAAACACCATATATTTT; CDR3 protein: CASSVDPWTSGNTIYF
J gene: TRBJ1-2; clone size: .; V gene: TRBV11-2; D gene: TRBD1; CDR3 DNA: TGTGCCAGCAGCCGGACAGGGGGGAACTATGGCTACACCTTC; CDR3 protein: CASSRTGGNYGYTF
J gene: TRBJ2-5; clone size: .; V gene: TRBV4-2; D gene: .; CDR3 DNA: TGTGCCAGCAGCCAAGGGGACCAAGAGACCCAGTACTTC; CDR3 protein: CASSQGDQETQYF
J gene: TRBJ2-3; clone size: .; V gene: TRBV27; D gene: .; CDR3 DNA: TGTGCCAGCAGTTTATACAACACAGATACGCAGTATTTT; CDR3 protein: CASSLYNTDTQYF
J gene: TRBJ2-3; clone size: .; V gene: TRBV6-1; D gene: .; CDR3 DNA: TGTGCCAGCAATCCGGGACTTGCCACAGATACGCAGTATTTT; CDR3 protein: CASNPGLATDTQYF
J gene: TRBJ2-1; clone size: few; V gene: TRBV2; D gene: .; CDR3 DNA: TGTGCCAGCAGTGAATCCTCGGGGTTCAGCTCCTACAATGAGCAGTTCTTC; CDR3 protein: CASSESSGFSSYNEQFF
J gene: TRBJ1-2; clone size: .; V gene: TRBV5-1; D gene: TRBD1; CDR3 DNA: TGTGCCAGCAGCTTGGGACAGACGCCTTACCATGGCTACACCTTC; CDR3 protein: CASSLGQTPYHGYTF
J gene: TRBJ2-7; clone size: .; V gene: TRBV6-1; D gene: .; CDR3 DNA: TGTGCCAGCAATGAGGGACTTTACGAGCAGTACTTC; CDR3 protein: CASNEGLYEQYF
J gene: TRBJ2-1; clone size: .; V gene: TRBV6-1; D gene: TRBD2; CDR3 DNA: TGTGCCAGCAGTGTGACTAGCGGGAATACCGATGAGCAGTTCTTC; CDR3 protein: CASSVTSGNTDEQFF
J gene: TRBJ1-6; clone size: .; V gene: TRBV19; D gene: .; CDR3 DNA: TGTGCCAGTAGTCCCGACAGGCGGAATTCACCCCTCCACTTT; CDR3 protein: CASSPDRRNSPLHF
J gene: TRBJ2-7; clone size: .; V gene: TRBV4-1; D gene: .; CDR3 DNA: TGCGCCAGCAGCCAAGCAGTGACCTCCTACGAGCAGTACTTC; CDR3 protein: CASSQAVTSYEQYF
J gene: TRBJ2-7; clone size: .; V gene: TRBV28; D gene: TRBD1; CDR3 DNA: TGTGCCAGCAGTTGGGGGACAGGGAGATACGAGCAGTACTTC; CDR3 protein: CASSWGTGRYEQYF
J gene: TRBJ2-7; clone size: .; V gene: TRBV30; D gene: .; CDR3 DNA: TGTGCCTGGAGTGACCCGACGACCTCCTACGAGCAGTACTTC; CDR3 protein: CAWSDPTTSYEQYF
J gene: TRBJ1-5; clone size: .; V gene: TRBV5-6; D gene: .; CDR3 DNA: TGTGCCAGCAGCTACCCAGGGGAACAGCCCCAGCATTTT; CDR3 protein: CASSYPGEQPQHF
J gene: TRBJ1-2; clone size: .; V gene: TRBV7-6; D gene: TRBD1; CDR3 DNA: TGTGCCAGCAGCTTAGGGGACAGGGTGAGCTACACCTTC; CDR3 protein: CASSLGDRVSYTF
J gene: TRBJ2-7; clone size: .; V gene: TRBV28; D gene: TRBD1; CDR3 DNA: TGTGCCAGCAGTTCCCTACCTGATTCGGACAGGGGAGATTACGAGCAGTACTTC; CDR3 protein: CASSSLPDSDRGDYEQYF
J gene: TRBJ1-5; clone size: few; V gene: TRBV19; D gene: .; CDR3 DNA: TGTGCCAGTCGGCCGGGTCCCCGGTATTATAGCAATCAGCCCCAGCATTTT; CDR3 protein: CASRPGPRYYSNQPQHF
J gene: TRBJ1-5; clone size: .; V gene: TRBV2; D gene: .; CDR3 DNA: TGTGCCAGCAGTGAAGCCAGGGGTTTGCGCAATCAGCCCCAGCATTTT; CDR3 protein: CASSEARGLRNQPQHF
J gene: TRBJ2-5; clone size: .; V gene: TRBV13; D gene: .; CDR3 DNA: TGTGCCAGCAGCCCTATAAGGGGGGCTAGGGAGACCCAGTACTTC; CDR3 protein: CASSPIRGARETQYF